This T cell receptor (beta chain) was retrieved from a study of regulatory T cells in long-lasting Graves disease (dated by TCRdb to 2020 to 2023). Background on the whole study: In the newly diagnosed Graves' disease group, patients had been taking antithyroid drugs for less than 3 months. This study used TCR sequencing and RNA sequencing of peripheral blood to compare persistent Graves' disease patients against newly diagnosed Graves' disease patients. The study was registered as a clinical trial and conducted in China. A total of roughly 33 samples were covered by TCR sequencing, comprising approximately 13 persistent and around 20 newly diagnosed Graves' disease patients.

This clonotype was recorded a few times. Its target antigen remains unknown. One base away lies a much larger clone, so this may be a sequencing read error. The time point tag for this specimen amounts to: newly diagnosed GD, antithyroid drugs for less than 3 months. For both TCR sequencing and RNA sequencing, RNA was extracted from PBMCs in TRIzol. Graves' disease was diagnosed according to American Thyroid Association guidelines. The patients came from an endocrinology department in Xi'an, China. Each patient gave about 10 milliliters of peripheral blood, collected in an EDTA anticoagulant tube. Ficoll Paque Plus density gradient separation was used to isolate PBMCs, and no further T cell sorting was performed. An Agilent 2100 Bioanalyzer and agarose gel were used to check RNA quality, and a NanoDrop 2000 was used to measure RNA concentration. The library was obtained by multiplex PCR. Sequencing was carried out with an Illumina HiSeq 4000. To build TCR beta libraries, CDR3 regions were amplified by Arm-PCR using iRepertoire HTBI primers. Before sequencing, the PCR products went through gel purification. On the study's bioinformatics: A total of roughly 58 TRBV and some 15 TRBJ segments were identified across samples and were used for gene usage analysis of CDR3 amino acid clonotypes. COPE and FqMerger were used to merge filtered high-quality paired reads into contigs. BLAST was used to align contigs to IMGT TRBV, TRBD and TRBJ reference genes, and CDR3 was defined according to IMGT. Highly expanded clones were defined as clonotypes with a frequency above 0.1%. Repertoire diversity was measured by Shannon entropy, and V-J evenness by the Gini coefficient. Public clonotypes were defined as clonotypes shared by more than one individual. TCRdb cleaned the public reads at Q25 with fastp, built clones with MiXCR and kept in-frame beta chains. Entries that share a CDR3 protein sequence are merged under the most common genes and DNA. TCRdb's processing, not the authors', yielded these V and J calls. The sample table holds about 440,000 distinct CDR3 sequences, of which roughly 17% were seen once. Together, the top ten hold about 23% of the sample.

From its cysteine to its phenylalanine, the CDR3 spans 13 amino acids. The entry retains the CDR3 DNA only, 39 bases that are in frame from base 1. V loses 8 bases at its end and J loses 2 bases; junction bases beyond the gene matches: 2. The germline V gene yields MDHEN for CDR1 and SYDVKM for CDR2. General conclusions and limits of the study: TRBV28, TRBJ1-2 and TRBJ2-5 were preferentially used in persistent disease, while TRBV20-1 and TRBJ2-1 were favored in newly diagnosed disease. As a limitation, the authors acknowledged that the small sample size may reduce accuracy. Sequencing and analysis were limited to the TCR beta chain. A larger number of public clonotypes was shared among persistent patients (approximately 3,000) than among newly diagnosed patients (around 970). Lower TCR Shannon entropy and fewer highly expanded clones were observed in persistent Graves' disease patients than in newly diagnosed patients, which suggested clonal expansion. The study examined only peripheral blood because the primary lesion, thyroid tissue, could not be accessed.

These same data were also listed under a study on T cells in Graves' hyperthyroidism and ophthalmopathy. From that second study: Stable Graves' hyperthyroidism was defined as no progression to ophthalmopathy during 18 months of follow-up. Hyperthyroidism patients were newly diagnosed, had a disease duration of under 2 months, and were aged 18 to 65 years. Patients with uncontrolled infections, other autoimmune diseases, pregnancy or lactation were excluded. Diagnoses were based on clinical symptoms, serum thyroxine and TRAb, thyroid ultrasound and orbital computed tomography. The first round of RT-PCR for the TCR CDR3 was performed with the HTBI primer set and the Qiagen OneStep RT-PCR kit. Most expanded thyroid clonotypes (frequency above 0.001) were also found in blood, which suggests that blood repertoires may mirror thyroid immune responses. Ophthalmopathy was separated from stable hyperthyroidism by a 13 V-J signature model, with about 88% sensitivity and 81% to 82% specificity obtained in cross-validation and 80%/75% obtained in testing. In validation, the model predicted progression to ophthalmopathy a median of about 6 months before onset, with 65% to 71% sensitivity and roughly 72% specificity. A discovery cohort of about a hundred patients, approximately 45 with Graves' ophthalmopathy and 55 to 60 with stable Graves' hyperthyroidism, was used to find distinguishing TCR V-J signatures. Prospective prediction of ophthalmopathy was tested in an independent validation cohort of under 20 hyperthyroidism patients and some 17 patients who later progressed to ophthalmopathy. The roughly 99 discovery patients were divided at random into training and test sets in a 7:3 ratio. Thyroid tissue and blood T-cell repertoires from more than 5 Graves' hyperthyroidism patients were also compared in the study. After sampling, hyperthyroidism patients received methimazole starting at 30 mg daily, and ophthalmopathy patients received high-dose intravenous methylprednisolone. A second multiplex PCR round built the libraries, followed by size selection and purification. Paired-end sequencing of the libraries was performed with 100 bp reads on an Illumina HiSeq2000. SOAPnuke was used to process the raw data, with reads discarded if the reads contained adapters or uncalled bases, had a mean Phred below 15, or lacked an exact constant-primer or identifier match. COPE v1.2.5 was used to merge the high-quality paired reads, and each unique nucleotide sequence was defined as a clonotype. MiTCR v1.1 was used to align clonotypes to the IMGT TRBV, TRBD and TRBJ reference segments. The analysis included only V-J combinations with a frequency above 0.0001, which together covered roughly 99% of the repertoires. The TCS score was defined as F50 (clonal expansion) divided by E x V (chaos), with BLOSUM62-based TCRdist calculated between CDR3 peptides within each V-J. Welch's t-statistics and random forest reduced around 550 V-J features to 10 to 15, which were used in a naive Bayes classifier (R e1071). Sample size was not statistically predetermined, and blinding of investigators to group allocation was not performed. The paper reports TCR Vbeta CDR3 sequencing of roughly 140 peripheral blood samples: under 45 ophthalmopathy, fewer than 80 hyperthyroidism and approximately 17 progressor patients.

The source is a woman under 30 with Graves disease. Donor details come from another sample of the same person, matched by shared clones. The sample here was peripheral blood mononuclear cells (PBMCs), taken at new diagnosis, from a patient treated with antithyroid drugs. Recombination joined TRBV28 with TRBJ2-5, with 10 middle bases fitting TRBD2. The sequenced DNA is TGTGCCAGCTGGACTAGCGGACAAGAGACCCAGTACTTC. The translation is CASWTSGQETQYF.